Shown below are 22 T cell receptor beta chains from a single sample sequenced in a study of T cell responses to AZD1222 COVID-19 vaccine (dated by TCRdb to the early 2020s). Reading the label with the study, this specimen's time point is: baseline before first vaccination. Library preparation employed the immunoSEQ multiplex PCR assay. Drawn from immuneACCESS, this table holds only the in-frame rearrangements with V and J called that TCRdb kept. Clones are partly lost; checked studies trace under half to an unresolved V gene and leave the rest unexplained. The table for this sample lists 80,000 or so clones; around nine tenths of them were counted only once. 5.2% of the sample goes to the ten largest clones. Sample: peripheral blood, taken on day 0 of AZD1222 vaccination. These receptors all stem from an adult in good health.

The gene calls are TRBV19 and TRBJ1-5, with D hard to call. V was shortened by 6 bases and J by 0 bases, with 9 bases between the two germline ends. Germline values: CDR1 LNHDA, CDR2 SQIVND (reference sequence). The CDR3 has 14 residues. CDR3 sequence reads: CASSPSYSNQPQHF. In DNA form, the CDR3 reads TGTGCCAGTAGCCCCAGCTATAGCAATCAGCCCCAGCATTTT.

The chain has TRBV2 and TRBJ1-2; D might be TRBD1 (5 bases). V lost 4 bases and J lost 4, with 16 bases in between. The CDR3 totals 15 residues. Germline CDR1 and CDR2: SNHLY and FYNNEI. CDR3 region: CASSALWGPIYGYTF. CDR3 bases: TGTGCCAGCAGTGCCCTCTGGGGACCGATCTATGGCTACACCTTC.

This chain joins TRBV5-1 and TRBJ1-1; D ambiguous. Trimming took off 0 bases at V and 1 base at J, with 4 bases between the two ends. This CDR3 has 13 amino acids. The germline V gene encodes CDR1 SGHRS and CDR2 YFSETQ. CDR3 sequence: CASSLAANTEAFF. The CDR3 region has the DNA TGCGCCAGCAGCTTGGCAGCGAACACTGAAGCTTTCTTT.

The chain has TRBV11-3 and TRBJ2-2, with D maybe TRBD2 (6 bases). This CDR3 contains 16 residues. The ends were cut back, 5 bases at V and 6 bases at J, with 19 bases in the middle. The V gene's germline CDR1 is SGHNT and CDR2 YENEEA. CDR3 coding DNA: TGTGCCAGCAGCACGACGGGACTTCAGCGGGCCGGGGAGCTGTTTTTT. This translates into CASSTTGLQRAGELFF.

The rearrangement joins TRBV10-3 to TRBJ2-3; no firm D call. Trimming left V 4 bases short and J 2 bases short, with 10 bases between. The CDR3 is 14 residues long. Germline values: CDR1 ENHRY, CDR2 SYGVKD. The CDR3 here is CAISVSSNTDTQYF. CDR3 DNA: TGTGCCATCAGTGTATCCAGCAACACAGATACGCAGTATTTT.

The chain recombines TRBV5-5 with TRBJ2-1; either TRBD1 or TRBD2 may fit D (5 bases each). The CDR3 spans 15 residues. Trimming removed 0 bases from V and 7 bases from J, with 14 bases in between. The V gene's germline CDR1 is SGHKS and CDR2 YYEKEE (reference sequence). In DNA, the CDR3 is TGTGCCAGCAGCTTGGTTCCAGGGAGTAGGAATGAGCAGTTCTTC. Translating gives CASSLVPGSRNEQFF.

CDR3 DNA: TGCGCCAGCAGCTTGGGTGGGGAGTTGGGCTACGAGCAGTACTTC. Its protein product is CASSLGGELGYEQYF. The chain is built from TRBV5-1 and TRBJ2-7; TRBD2 might be the D (5 bases). CDR1 is SGHRS, CDR2 YFSETQ, per germline. V lost 0 bases and J 3 bases, leaving 13 bases between the germline ends. The CDR3 has 15 amino acids.

This clone occurred a few times. J is TRBJ2-2 and V is TRBV5-1, with D hard to call. Trimming removed 0 bases from V and 1 base from J, with 7 bases in between. The V gene's germline CDR1 is SGHRS and CDR2 YFSETQ. CDR3 length: 15 residues. CDR3 coding DNA: TGCGCCAGCAGCTTGGATGCAGGGAACACCGGGGAGCTGTTTTTT. Translating gives CASSLDAGNTGELFF.

The chain has TRBV20-1 and TRBJ2-7, with TRBD2 matching 14 bases. The CDR3 totals 15 residues. Trimming took 3 bases from V and 3 from J; bases not matched to a gene: 4. Germline V gene data show CDR1 as DFQATT and CDR2 as SNEGSKA (reference sequence). The CDR3 loop reads CSASPGTSGGYEQYF. The CDR3 DNA reads as TGCAGTGCTAGTCCTGGGACTAGCGGGGGCTACGAGCAGTACTTC.

The table lists this clone with a few counts. The gene calls are TRBV5-1 and TRBJ1-3; D gene unclear. The CDR3 length is 15 residues. In germline, CDR1 is SGHRS, CDR2 YFSETQ. Trimming left V 0 bases short and J 0 bases short, with 7 bases between. The CDR3 spells CASSLGVTSGNTIYF. As DNA, the CDR3 is TGCGCCAGCAGCTTGGGGGTCACCTCTGGAAACACCATATATTTT.

This CDR3 is CASSYVGGSYEQYF. In DNA form, the CDR3 reads TGTGCCAGCAGTTACGTCGGGGGCTCATACGAGCAGTACTTC. The V gene is TRBV6-5, the J gene TRBJ2-7, with D tentatively TRBD1 or TRBD2 (6 bases each). The V end lost 2 bases, the J end lost 4 bases, and 12 bases lay between the germline ends. This CDR3 is built from 14 residues. Germline V lookup: CDR1 MNHEY, CDR2 SVGAGI.

This clone was picked up a small number of times. The gene calls are TRBV27 and TRBJ2-1; a possible D gene is TRBD1 (6 bases). CDR3 length equals 12 residues. V was cut by 4 bases and J by 8 bases, with 9 bases left in between. Germline V gene data show CDR1 as MNHEY and CDR2 as SMNVEV (reference sequence). CDR3 residues: CASSSGVDEQFF. CDR3 DNA: TGTGCCAGCAGTTCAGGGGTCGATGAGCAGTTCTTC.

V usage is TRBV5-5 and J usage is TRBJ2-1, with 14 bases fitting TRBD2. The ends lost 0 bases at V and 3 bases at J; junction bases unmatched: 2. Germline V gene lookup returns CDR1 SGHKS and CDR2 YYEKEE (reference sequence). The CDR3 consists of 17 residues. DNA for the CDR3: TGTGCCAGCAGCTTGGTAGGGACTAGCGGGGGCTACAATGAGCAGTTCTTC. Encoded protein: CASSLVGTSGGYNEQFF.

The rearrangement uses TRBV3-1 (or the pseudogene TRBV3-2) and TRBJ2-1; 8 bases line up with TRBD2. The CDR3 sequence is 13 residues long. V lost 2 bases, J lost 10 bases, and 4 bases stayed unmatched. Germline V CDR1 and CDR2: LGHDT, YNNKEL (reference sequence). The CDR3 DNA is TGTGCCAGCAGCCAACGGGGGGGCGGGGAGCAGTTCTTC. It codes for CASSQRGGGEQFF.

The J gene is TRBJ1-1, the V gene TRBV6-5; perhaps TRBD1 as D (5 bases). The CDR3 is made up of 12 amino acids. Germline CDR1 is MNHEY and CDR2 is SVGAGI. Trimming stripped 8 bases from V and 8 bases from J, with 15 bases between. CDR3 nucleotide sequence: TGTGCCAGCGGACGGGGCCAAATGGAAGCTTTCTTT. As protein: CASGRGQMEAFF.

This clone was seen just once. This sequence joins TRBV5-1 and TRBJ2-7; 9 bases line up with TRBD1. The CDR3 length is 15 residues. Germline CDR1 SGHRS, CDR2 YFSETQ. V was pared by 3 bases and J by 1 base, with 5 bases of the junction left unmatched. CDR3 in DNA: TGCGCCAGCAGCTGGGGACAGGGCCCATCCTACGAGCAGTACTTC. Its protein is CASSWGQGPSYEQYF.

The genes are TRBV28 and TRBJ2-2, with no clear D. This CDR3 contains 13 residues. The germline gives CDR1 MDHEN, CDR2 SYDVKM. V dropped 5 bases and J dropped 1 base, with 5 bases sitting between them. As DNA, the CDR3 is TGTGCCAGCAGTCTAGGGAACACCGGGGAGCTGTTTTTT. Amino acid sequence: CASSLGNTGELFF.

The rearrangement links TRBV5-6 to TRBJ2-2, with D tentatively TRBD1 or TRBD2 (5 bases each). The CDR3 spans 16 residues. V was trimmed by 1 base and J by 6 bases, leaving 16 bases between them. CDR1 SGHDT and CDR2 YYEEEE come from the germline V gene. The CDR3 nucleotides are TGTGCCAGCAGCTTGAATTTCAAGGGGAGTGCCGGGGAGCTGTTTTTT. Translated: CASSLNFKGSAGELFF.

This sequence joins TRBV6-2 or TRBV6-3 and TRBJ2-7; D unclear. CDR1 is MNHEY and CDR2 is SVGEGT in the germline V gene. CDR3 length: 14 residues. The V gene lost 5 bases and the J gene lost 0 bases, with 11 bases spanning the gap. CDR3 in DNA: TGTGCCAGCAGTCACGACTGGAGCTCCTACGAGCAGTACTTC. Translated: CASSHDWSSYEQYF.

The genes are TRBV7-9 and TRBJ1-3; weak D call: TRBD1 (5 bases). From germline, CDR1 is SEHNR and CDR2 FQNEAQ (reference sequence). Trimming shortened V by 1 base and J by 2 bases, and 9 bases separated the two germline ends. CDR3 length: 15 residues. Written as DNA, the CDR3 is TGTGCCAGCAGCTTAGACTGGGGCCCTGGAAACACCATATATTTT. Translation gives CASSLDWGPGNTIYF.

This clone was seen only once. The chain joins TRBV12-5 to TRBJ2-3; D not certain. Looked up from germline, CDR1 is LGHNT and CDR2 is FRNRAP. The CDR3 totals 14 residues. V lost 4 bases and J lost 4, with 12 bases in between. CDR3 DNA sequence: TGTGCTAGTGGTTCAGACCCTGAACCAGATACGCAGTATTTT. Encoded protein: CASGSDPEPDTQYF.

The genes are TRBV7-3 and TRBJ2-5; 10 nucleotides align to TRBD2. Germline CDR1 is SGHTA and CDR2 is FQGTGA. The CDR3 length is 15 residues. Unmatched junction bases numbered 7, after V lost 4 bases and J lost 5 bases. The CDR3 region is CASSSRSGGAETQYF. Written as DNA, the CDR3 is TGTGCCAGCAGCTCAAGGAGCGGGGGGGCGGAGACCCAGTACTTC.